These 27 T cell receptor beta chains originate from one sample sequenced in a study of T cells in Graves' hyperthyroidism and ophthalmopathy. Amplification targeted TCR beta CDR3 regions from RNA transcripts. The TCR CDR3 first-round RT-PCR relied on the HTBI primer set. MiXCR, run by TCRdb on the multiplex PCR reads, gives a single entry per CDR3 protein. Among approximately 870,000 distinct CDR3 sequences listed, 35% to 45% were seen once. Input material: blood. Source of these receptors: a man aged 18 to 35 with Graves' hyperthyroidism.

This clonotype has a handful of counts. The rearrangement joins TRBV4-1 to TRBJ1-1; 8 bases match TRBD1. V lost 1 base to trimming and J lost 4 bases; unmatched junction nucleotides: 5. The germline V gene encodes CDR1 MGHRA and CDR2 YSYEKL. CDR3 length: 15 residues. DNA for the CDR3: TGCGCCAGCAGCCAAGGGACAGGGCTGGGCACTGAAGCTTTCTTT. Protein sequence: CASSQGTGLGTEAFF.

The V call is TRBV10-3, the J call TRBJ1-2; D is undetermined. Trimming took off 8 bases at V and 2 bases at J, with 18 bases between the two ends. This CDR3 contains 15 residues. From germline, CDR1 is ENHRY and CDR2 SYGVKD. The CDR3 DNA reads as TGTGCCATCTGGGCGGGAGAAGATGGAAACTATGGCTACACCTTC. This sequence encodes CAIWAGEDGNYGYTF.

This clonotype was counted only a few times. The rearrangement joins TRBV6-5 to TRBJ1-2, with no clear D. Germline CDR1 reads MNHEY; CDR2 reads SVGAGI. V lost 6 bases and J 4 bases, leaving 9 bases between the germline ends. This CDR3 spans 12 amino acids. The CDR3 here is CASSPSTYGYTF. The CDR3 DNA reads TGTGCCAGCAGCCCGTCAACCTATGGCTACACCTTC.

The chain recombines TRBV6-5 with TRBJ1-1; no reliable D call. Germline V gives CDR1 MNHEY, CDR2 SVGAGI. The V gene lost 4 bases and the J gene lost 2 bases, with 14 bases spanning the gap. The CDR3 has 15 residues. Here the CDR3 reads CASSCSTVANTEAFF. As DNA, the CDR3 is TGTGCCAGCAGTTGCTCTACGGTGGCAAACACTGAAGCTTTCTTT.

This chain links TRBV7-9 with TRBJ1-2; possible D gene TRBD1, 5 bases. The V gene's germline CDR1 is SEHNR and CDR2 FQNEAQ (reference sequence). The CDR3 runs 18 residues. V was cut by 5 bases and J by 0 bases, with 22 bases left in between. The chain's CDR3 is CASSLLVQGVEANYGYTF. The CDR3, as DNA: TGTGCCAGCAGCCTTCTGGTTCAAGGGGTCGAAGCTAACTATGGCTACACCTTC.

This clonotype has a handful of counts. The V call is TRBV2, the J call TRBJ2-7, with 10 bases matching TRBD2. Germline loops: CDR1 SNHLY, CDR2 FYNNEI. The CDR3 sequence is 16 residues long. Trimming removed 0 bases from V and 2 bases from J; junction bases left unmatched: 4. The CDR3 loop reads CASSEARLAGAYEQYF. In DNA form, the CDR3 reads TGTGCCAGCAGTGAAGCCCGGCTAGCGGGGGCCTACGAGCAGTACTTC.

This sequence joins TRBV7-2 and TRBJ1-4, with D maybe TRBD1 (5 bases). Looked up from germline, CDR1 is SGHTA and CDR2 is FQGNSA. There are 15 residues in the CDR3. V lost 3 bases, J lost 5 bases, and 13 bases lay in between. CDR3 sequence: CASSLDQGSNEKLFF. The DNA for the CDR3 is TGTGCCAGCAGCTTGGATCAGGGATCGAATGAAAAACTGTTTTTT.

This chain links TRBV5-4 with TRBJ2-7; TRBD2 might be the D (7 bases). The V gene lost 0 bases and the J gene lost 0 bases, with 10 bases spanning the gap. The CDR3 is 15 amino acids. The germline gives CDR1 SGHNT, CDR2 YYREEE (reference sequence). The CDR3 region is CASSLERDNSYEQYF. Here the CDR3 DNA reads TGTGCCAGCAGCTTGGAGCGGGACAACTCCTACGAGCAGTACTTC.

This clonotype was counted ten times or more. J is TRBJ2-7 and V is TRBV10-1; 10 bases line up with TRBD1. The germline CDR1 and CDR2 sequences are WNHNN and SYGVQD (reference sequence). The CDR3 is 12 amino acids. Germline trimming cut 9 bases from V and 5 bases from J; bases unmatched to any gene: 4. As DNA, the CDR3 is TGCGCCAGAGGGACAGGGGTGAACGAGCAGTACTTC. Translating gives CARGTGVNEQYF.

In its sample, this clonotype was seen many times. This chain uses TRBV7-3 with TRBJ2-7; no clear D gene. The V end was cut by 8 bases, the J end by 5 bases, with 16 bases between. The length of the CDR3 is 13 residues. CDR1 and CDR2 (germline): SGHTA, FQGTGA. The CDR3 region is CASSSASGNEQYF. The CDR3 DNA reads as TGTGCCAGCTCCTCCGCCTCCGGTAACGAGCAGTACTTC.

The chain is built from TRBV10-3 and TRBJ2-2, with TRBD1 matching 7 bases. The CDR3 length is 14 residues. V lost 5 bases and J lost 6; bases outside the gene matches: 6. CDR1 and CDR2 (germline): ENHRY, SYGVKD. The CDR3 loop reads CAISNDRDAGELFF. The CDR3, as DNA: TGTGCCATCAGTAACGACAGGGACGCCGGGGAGCTGTTTTTT.

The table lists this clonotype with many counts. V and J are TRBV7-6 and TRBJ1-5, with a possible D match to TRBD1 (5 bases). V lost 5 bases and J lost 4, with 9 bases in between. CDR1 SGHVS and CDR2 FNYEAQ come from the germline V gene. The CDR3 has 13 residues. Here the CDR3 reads CASSTGRNQPQHF. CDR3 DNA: TGTGCCAGCAGCACAGGACGAAATCAGCCCCAGCATTTT.

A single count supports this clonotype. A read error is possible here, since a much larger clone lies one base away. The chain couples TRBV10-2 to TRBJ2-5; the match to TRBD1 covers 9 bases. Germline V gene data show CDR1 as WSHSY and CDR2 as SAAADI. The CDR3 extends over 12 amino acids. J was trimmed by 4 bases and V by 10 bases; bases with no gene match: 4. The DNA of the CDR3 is TGCGCCAACACAGGGGGCTTAGAGACCCAGTACTTC. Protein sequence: CANTGGLETQYF.

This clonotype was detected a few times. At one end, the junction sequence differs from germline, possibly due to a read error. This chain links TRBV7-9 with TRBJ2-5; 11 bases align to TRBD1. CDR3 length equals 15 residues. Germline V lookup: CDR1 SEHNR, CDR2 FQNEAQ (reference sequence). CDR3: CASSQEGTGGETQYF. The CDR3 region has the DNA TGCGCCAGCAGCCAAGAGGGGACAGGGGGAGAGACCCAGTACTTC.

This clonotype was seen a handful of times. CDR3 protein: CASSPEGGENQPQHF. As DNA, the CDR3 is TGTGCCAGCAGCCCGGAAGGGGGCGAAAACCAGCCCCAGCATTTT. The chain uses TRBV7-9 and TRBJ1-5; TRBD1 matches at 7 bases. The trim removed 5 bases at V and 7 bases at J, leaving 11 bases unmatched. Germline CDR1 and CDR2: SEHNR and FQNEAQ (reference sequence). The CDR3 length is 15 residues.

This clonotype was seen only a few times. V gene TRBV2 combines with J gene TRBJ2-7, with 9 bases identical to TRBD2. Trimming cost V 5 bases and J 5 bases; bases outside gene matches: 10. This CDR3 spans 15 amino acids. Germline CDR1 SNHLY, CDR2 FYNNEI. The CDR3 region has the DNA TGTGCCAGCAGTCTTTCTAGCGGGATGTTCGACGAGCAGTACTTC. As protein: CASSLSSGMFDEQYF.

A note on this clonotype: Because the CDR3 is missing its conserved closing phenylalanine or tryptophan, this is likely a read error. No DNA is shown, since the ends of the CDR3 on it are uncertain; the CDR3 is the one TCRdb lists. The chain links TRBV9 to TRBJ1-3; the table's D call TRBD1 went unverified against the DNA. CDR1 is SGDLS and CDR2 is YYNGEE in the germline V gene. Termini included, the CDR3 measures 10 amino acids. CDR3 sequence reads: CASRPPTGNT.

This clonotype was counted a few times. The CDR3 DNA reads as TGTGCCAGCAGTTTTCGCACTTCCTACGAGCAGTACTTC. The encoded protein is CASSFRTSYEQYF. This rearrangement joins TRBV6-1 to TRBJ2-7, with no clear D. The CDR3 runs 13 residues. CDR1 is MNHNS and CDR2 is SASEGT in the germline V gene. Trimming took 5 bases from V and 1 from J, leaving 9 bases between them.

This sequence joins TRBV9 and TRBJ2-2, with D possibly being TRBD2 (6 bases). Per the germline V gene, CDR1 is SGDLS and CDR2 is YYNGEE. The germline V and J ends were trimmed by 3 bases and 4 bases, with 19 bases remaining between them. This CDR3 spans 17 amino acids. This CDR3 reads CASSGSIREYRTGELFF. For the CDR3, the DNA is TGTGCCAGCAGCGGGAGCATACGGGAGTATCGCACCGGGGAGCTGTTTTTT.

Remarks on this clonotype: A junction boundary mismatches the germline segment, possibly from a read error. The CDR3 coding sequence is TGTGCCAGCAGCGCCCGTGGGATCTCTGGAAACACCATATATTTT. Translating gives CASSARGISGNTIYF. The chain couples TRBV5-1 to TRBJ1-3, with unresolved D. CDR1 is SGHRS and CDR2 is YFSETQ in the germline V gene. This CDR3 is built from 15 residues.

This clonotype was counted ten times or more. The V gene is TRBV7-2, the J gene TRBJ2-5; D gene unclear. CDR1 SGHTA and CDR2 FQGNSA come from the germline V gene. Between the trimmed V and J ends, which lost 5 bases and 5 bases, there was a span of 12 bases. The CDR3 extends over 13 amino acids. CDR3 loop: CASSPAPPETQYF. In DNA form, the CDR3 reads TGTGCCAGCAGCCCTGCACCCCCGGAGACCCAGTACTTC.

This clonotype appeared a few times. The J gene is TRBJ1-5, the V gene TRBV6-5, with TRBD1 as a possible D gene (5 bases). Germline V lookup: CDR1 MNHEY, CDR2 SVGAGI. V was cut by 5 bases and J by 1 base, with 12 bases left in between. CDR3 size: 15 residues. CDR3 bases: TGTGCCAGCAGTGGGACCGGGGCGAGCAATCAGCCCCAGCATTTT. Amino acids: CASSGTGASNQPQHF.

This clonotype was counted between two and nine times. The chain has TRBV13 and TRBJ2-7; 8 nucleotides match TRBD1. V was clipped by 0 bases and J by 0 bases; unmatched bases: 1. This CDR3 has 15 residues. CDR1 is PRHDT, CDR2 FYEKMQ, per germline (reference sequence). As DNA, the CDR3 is TGTGCCAGCAGCTTAGGGACAGGGGACTCCTACGAGCAGTACTTC. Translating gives CASSLGTGDSYEQYF. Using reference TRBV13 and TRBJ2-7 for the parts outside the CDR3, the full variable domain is AAGVIQSPRHLIKEKRETATLKCYPIPRHDTVYWYQQGPGQDPQFLISFYEKMQSDKGSIPDRFSAQQFSDYHSELNMSSLELGDSALYFCASSLGTGDSYEQYFGPGTRLTVT.

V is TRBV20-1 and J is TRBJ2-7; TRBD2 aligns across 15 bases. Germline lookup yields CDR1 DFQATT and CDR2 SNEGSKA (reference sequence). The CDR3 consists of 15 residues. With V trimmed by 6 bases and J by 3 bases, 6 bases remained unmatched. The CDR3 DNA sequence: TGCAGTGCCACCGGACTAGCGGGAGGGGGCTACGAGCAGTACTTC. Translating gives CSATGLAGGGYEQYF.

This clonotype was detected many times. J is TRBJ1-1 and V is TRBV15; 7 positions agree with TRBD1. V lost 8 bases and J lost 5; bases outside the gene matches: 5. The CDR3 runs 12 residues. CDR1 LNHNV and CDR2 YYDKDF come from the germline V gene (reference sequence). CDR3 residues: CATQGGETEAFF. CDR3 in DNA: TGTGCCACCCAGGGGGGAGAGACTGAAGCTTTCTTT. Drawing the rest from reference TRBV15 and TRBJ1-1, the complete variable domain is DAMVIQNPRYQVTQFGKPVTLSCSQTLNHNVMYWYQQKSSQAPKLLFHYYDKDFNNEADTPDNFQSRRPNTSFCFLDIRSPGLGDTAMYLCATQGGETEAFFGQGTRLTVV.

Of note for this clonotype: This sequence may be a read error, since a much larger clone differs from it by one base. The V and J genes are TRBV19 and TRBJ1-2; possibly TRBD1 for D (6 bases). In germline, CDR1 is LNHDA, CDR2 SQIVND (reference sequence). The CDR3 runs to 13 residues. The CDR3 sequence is CASIPRGQYVYTF. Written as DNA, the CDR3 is TGTGCCAGTATCCCCCGGGGACAATATGTCTACACCTTC.

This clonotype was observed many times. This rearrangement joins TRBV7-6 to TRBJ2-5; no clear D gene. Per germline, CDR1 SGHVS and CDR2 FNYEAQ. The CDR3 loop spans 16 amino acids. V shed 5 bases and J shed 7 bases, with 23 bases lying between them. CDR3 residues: CASSMTSSPRSGTQYF. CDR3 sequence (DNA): TGTGCCAGCAGCATGACCTCGAGTCCCCGGTCGGGGACCCAGTACTTC.